These T cell receptor beta chains were read from a single sample in a study of blood T cell repertoires in COVID-19. The table came from immunoSEQ multiplex PCR; TCRdb's copy has only in-frame clones and leaves some out. The sample consists of 330,000 or so clones, 85% to 90% of them appearing once. Sequencing was done on a sample of PBMCs or T cells enriched from blood (not recorded which). Receptor source: a woman in her 30s who had been exposed to COVID-19. Both conserved end residues are part of each CDR3. Each record gives: CDR3 protein, CDR3 DNA, clone size, V gene, D gene, J gene. A D gene is named only where the DNA matches it firmly. Some rows mark clone size as missing; the rest say once, few, many or name a class of expanded clone.

cdr3_aa: CASSLEGQGQPQHF
cdr3_nt: TGTGCCAGCAGTTTGGAGGGGCAGGGCCAGCCCCAGCATTTT
clone_size: -
v_call: TRBV27
d_call: -
j_call: TRBJ1-5

cdr3_aa: CASKDLDRPYQETQYF
cdr3_nt: TGCGCCAGCAAGGACTTAGACAGGCCGTACCAAGAGACCCAGTACTTC
clone_size: -
v_call: TRBV10-2
d_call: -
j_call: TRBJ2-5

cdr3_aa: CASIDRQGSPLHF
cdr3_nt: TGTGCCAGCATCGACAGGCAGGGTTCACCCCTCCACTTT
clone_size: once
v_call: TRBV28
d_call: -
j_call: TRBJ1-6

cdr3_aa: CASSLGRTSPLEQYF
cdr3_nt: TGTGCCAGCAGCTTAGGAAGGACTAGCCCCCTCGAGCAGTACTTC
clone_size: -
v_call: TRBV7-8
d_call: TRBD2
j_call: TRBJ2-7

cdr3_aa: CASQRGSLWDNSPLHF
cdr3_nt: TGTGCCAGCCAAAGGGGCAGTCTATGGGATAATTCACCCCTCCACTTT
clone_size: -
v_call: TRBV19
d_call: -
j_call: TRBJ1-6

cdr3_aa: CASTSIRREQYF
cdr3_nt: TGTGCCAGCACCTCGATCCGCAGGGAGCAGTACTTC
clone_size: -
v_call: TRBV27
d_call: -
j_call: TRBJ2-7

cdr3_aa: CASSFSGTGLDTQYF
cdr3_nt: TGTGCCAGCAGTTTTTCCGGGACAGGGTTAGATACGCAGTATTTT
clone_size: -
v_call: TRBV28
d_call: TRBD1
j_call: TRBJ2-3

cdr3_aa: CSVLSGQSNEQFF
cdr3_nt: TGCAGCGTTCTTAGCGGGCAATCCAATGAGCAGTTCTTC
clone_size: few
v_call: TRBV29-1
d_call: TRBD2
j_call: TRBJ2-1

cdr3_aa: CASSPGQAYGYTF
cdr3_nt: TGTGCCAGCTCACCTGGACAGGCGTATGGCTACACCTTC
clone_size: -
v_call: TRBV18
d_call: TRBD1
j_call: TRBJ1-2

cdr3_aa: CASSSGLLHEQFF
cdr3_nt: TGTGCCAGCAGTTCGGGACTACTCCATGAGCAGTTCTTC
clone_size: once
v_call: TRBV5-4
d_call: TRBD2
j_call: TRBJ2-1

cdr3_aa: CASSLFGRGLARGGRSYNEQFF
cdr3_nt: TGTGCCAGCAGTTTATTTGGGCGGGGACTAGCCCGAGGGGGCCGCTCCTACAATGAGCAGTTCTTC
clone_size: -
v_call: TRBV28
d_call: TRBD2
j_call: TRBJ2-1

cdr3_aa: CATSRDIQGNSPLHF
cdr3_nt: TGTGCCACCAGCAGAGATATACAGGGTAATTCACCCCTCCACTTT
clone_size: -
v_call: TRBV15
d_call: -
j_call: TRBJ1-6

cdr3_aa: CASSSPGLKGHYGYTF
cdr3_nt: TGTGCCAGCAGTTCTCCAGGGTTAAAGGGGCACTATGGCTACACCTTC
clone_size: few
v_call: TRBV27
d_call: -
j_call: TRBJ1-2

cdr3_aa: CASSTQGGAGGTYNEQFF
cdr3_nt: TGTGCCAGCAGCACCCAAGGAGGGGCGGGAGGAACCTACAATGAGCAGTTCTTC
clone_size: -
v_call: TRBV9
d_call: TRBD2
j_call: TRBJ2-1

cdr3_aa: CASSYIDNEQFF
cdr3_nt: TGTGCCAGCAGTTATATCGACAATGAGCAGTTCTTC
clone_size: -
v_call: TRBV7-9
d_call: -
j_call: TRBJ2-1

cdr3_aa: CASSPRRTSQGSETQYF
cdr3_nt: TGTGCCAGCTCACCACGAAGGACTAGCCAGGGATCGGAGACCCAGTACTTC
clone_size: -
v_call: TRBV18
d_call: TRBD2
j_call: TRBJ2-5

cdr3_aa: CASSSGTRSEKLFF
cdr3_nt: TGCGCCAGCAGCTCCGGGACTAGGAGTGAAAAACTGTTTTTT
clone_size: -
v_call: TRBV5-1
d_call: -
j_call: TRBJ1-4

cdr3_aa: CASTTQGSGSRNEQFF
cdr3_nt: TGTGCCAGCACCACCCAGGGTAGCGGGAGTCGCAATGAGCAGTTCTTC
clone_size: -
v_call: TRBV27
d_call: TRBD2
j_call: TRBJ2-1

cdr3_aa: CASSPPWTNSGRPWTQYF
cdr3_nt: TGTGCCAGCTCACCACCTTGGACAAATAGCGGGAGACCGTGGACGCAGTATTTT
clone_size: -
v_call: TRBV18
d_call: TRBD2
j_call: TRBJ2-3

cdr3_aa: CASSYSGLNLNTEAFF
cdr3_nt: TGTGCCAGCAGTTACTCTGGCTTGAACCTGAACACTGAAGCTTTCTTT
clone_size: -
v_call: TRBV6-2/TRBV6-3
d_call: -
j_call: TRBJ1-1

cdr3_aa: CASRSSDFWADTQYF
cdr3_nt: TGTGCCAGCAGATCTAGTGATTTCTGGGCAGATACGCAGTATTTT
clone_size: -
v_call: TRBV28
d_call: -
j_call: TRBJ2-3

cdr3_aa: CASSLVRREGTEAFF
cdr3_nt: TGTGCCAGCAGCTTAGTCCGCAGGGAGGGCACTGAAGCTTTCTTT
clone_size: -
v_call: TRBV11-2
d_call: -
j_call: TRBJ1-1

cdr3_aa: CASRQGPNTEAFF
cdr3_nt: TGCGCCAGCAGGCAGGGCCCGAACACTGAAGCTTTCTTT
clone_size: -
v_call: TRBV10-1
d_call: -
j_call: TRBJ1-1

cdr3_aa: CASTLTDREGTEAFF
cdr3_nt: TGCGCCAGCACCCTTACGGACAGGGAGGGCACTGAAGCTTTCTTT
clone_size: -
v_call: TRBV4-1
d_call: TRBD1
j_call: TRBJ1-1

cdr3_aa: CSVERGAGPPGSGNTIYF
cdr3_nt: TGCAGCGTTGAAAGGGGCGCAGGCCCACCGGGCTCTGGAAACACCATATATTTT
clone_size: -
v_call: TRBV29-1
d_call: -
j_call: TRBJ1-3

cdr3_aa: CASSPAGEALDEQYF
cdr3_nt: TGCGCCAGCAGCCCCGCGGGGGAAGCTCTGGACGAGCAGTACTTC
clone_size: once
v_call: TRBV4-1
d_call: TRBD2
j_call: TRBJ2-7

cdr3_aa: CASSFRGGYNEQFF
cdr3_nt: TGTGCCAGCAGTTTCCGGGGGGGCTACAATGAGCAGTTCTTC
clone_size: -
v_call: TRBV27
d_call: TRBD2
j_call: TRBJ2-1

cdr3_aa: CASSYAATDGKLFF
cdr3_nt: TGTGCCAGCAGTTACGCGGCGACGGATGGAAAACTGTTTTTT
clone_size: once
v_call: TRBV6-5
d_call: -
j_call: TRBJ1-4

cdr3_aa: CASSVGTSGTEQYF
cdr3_nt: TGTGCCAGCAGCGTAGGTACTAGCGGGACCGAGCAGTACTTC
clone_size: -
v_call: TRBV9
d_call: TRBD2
j_call: TRBJ2-7

cdr3_aa: CASSSTGLPEMYTQYF
cdr3_nt: TGTGCCAGCAGCTCAACGGGACTCCCGGAGATGTATACGCAGTATTTT
clone_size: -
v_call: TRBV9
d_call: -
j_call: TRBJ2-3

cdr3_aa: CASSWAGGSGANVLTF
cdr3_nt: TGTGCCAGCAGTTGGGCGGGGGGCTCTGGGGCCAACGTCCTGACTTTC
clone_size: -
v_call: TRBV6-5
d_call: TRBD2
j_call: TRBJ2-6

cdr3_aa: CASSLRFLAEMNTGELFF
cdr3_nt: TGTGCCAGCAGCTTAAGGTTCCTGGCGGAAATGAACACCGGGGAGCTGTTTTTT
clone_size: -
v_call: TRBV11-3
d_call: -
j_call: TRBJ2-2

cdr3_aa: CASSHPSPRDIPYGYTF
cdr3_nt: TGTGCCAGCAGCCACCCCAGCCCCAGGGACATCCCTTATGGCTACACCTTC
clone_size: -
v_call: TRBV4-2
d_call: -
j_call: TRBJ1-2

cdr3_aa: CASSGGLATQYF
cdr3_nt: TGTGCCAGCAGTGGAGGACTAGCGACGCAGTATTTT
clone_size: -
v_call: TRBV28
d_call: TRBD2
j_call: TRBJ2-3

cdr3_aa: CAISAQPARQYF
cdr3_nt: TGTGCCATCAGTGCACAGCCGGCGAGGCAGTACTTC
clone_size: once
v_call: TRBV10-3
d_call: -
j_call: TRBJ2-7